The clone carrying this T cell receptor beta chain was seen a handful of times. Its target is unknown. These data belong to a study of T cells after yellow fever vaccination. Study-level points and caveats: Once the booster was given, most primary-vaccination clones reappeared, at about 96% for CD4 and 88% for CD8.

TCRdb re-analysed the 5' RACE reads in MiXCR, keeping a single row per CDR3 protein. The table lists roughly 340,000 distinct CDR3 sequences, roughly 4% of them singletons. Trimming cost V 6 bases and J 2 bases; bases outside gene matches: 5. CDR1 MNHNS and CDR2 SASEGT come from the germline V gene. The CDR3 runs 14 residues. Sequencing used PBMCs, obtained 5 days after the yellow fever booster vaccination. The clonotype originates from a man between 18 and 29 years old who received the YFV17D yellow fever vaccine. The V call is TRBV6-1, the J call TRBJ2-7; 9 bases fit TRBD1. The CDR3 DNA follows: TGTGCCAGCAGGGCCGGGACAGGGCCCTACGAGCAGTACGTC. It translates to CASRAGTGPYEQYV.